This T cell receptor beta chain was recorded in a study of shared clonotypes between healthy human individuals. Profiling relied on immunoSEQ multiplex PCR, and the TCRdb table lists in-frame clones only, not all of them. Here the sample spans over 950,000 clones, roughly 80% being singletons. The TCR was taken from a man between 18 and 29 years old in good health. Some clones in this sample may be carry-over from other donors' samples. The sample comprised memory CD4+ T cells from PBMCs. Subset reported: CD45RA-negative fraction.

The CDR3 nucleotides are TGCGCCAGCAGCCAAGAGTCCGGGCTGTGGGAGACCCAGTACTTC. Its protein is CASSQESGLWETQYF. The chain carries TRBV4-1 and TRBJ2-5; D is ambiguous. The germline gives CDR1 MGHRA, CDR2 YSYEKL. Deletions cut 0 bases from V and 5 bases from J, with 13 bases between. The CDR3 covers 15 residues.